The 32 T cell receptor beta chains listed next were all sequenced from one sample in a study of blood T cell repertoires in COVID-19. Data came from immunoSEQ multiplex PCR; TCRdb stores just in-frame clones and leaves some out. This sample has some 370,000 clones, with around 87% found just once. Material for sequencing was peripheral blood. The origin of the receptors is a woman aged 25 to 39 with COVID-19, enrolled during active disease.

This chain joins TRBV7-3 and TRBJ2-1; perhaps TRBD2 as D (6 bases). Trimming stripped 5 bases from V and 1 base from J, with 15 bases between. The CDR3 sequence is 16 residues long. The V gene's germline CDR1 is SGHTA and CDR2 FQGTGA. CDR3 amino acids: CASSRWGGVSYNEQFF. CDR3 sequence (DNA): TGTGCCAGCAGCCGTTGGGGCGGGGTTTCCTACAATGAGCAGTTCTTC.

This clone was seen a handful of times. V usage is TRBV6-5 and J usage is TRBJ1-5; 7 bases are a match to TRBD1. The CDR3 extends over 14 amino acids. The ends lost 5 bases at V and 5 bases at J; junction bases unmatched: 6. Germline loops: CDR1 MNHEY, CDR2 SVGAGI. CDR3 amino acids: CASSRGQDDQPQHF. For the CDR3, the DNA is TGTGCCAGCAGTCGTGGACAGGACGATCAGCCCCAGCATTTT.

CDR3 sequence reads: CASSLPAKTSGSHNEQFF. CDR3 in DNA: TGTGCCAGCAGTCTTCCCGCTAAGACTAGCGGGAGCCACAATGAGCAGTTCTTC. V gene TRBV28 combines with J gene TRBJ2-1; 12 positions match TRBD2. The CDR3 is 18 residues long. From germline, CDR1 is MDHEN and CDR2 SYDVKM. The V segment lost 5 bases and the J segment 5 bases; nucleotides outside the gene matches: 13.

This clone was observed a single time. The chain carries TRBV5-1 and TRBJ2-1; 7 positions agree with TRBD1. V dropped 4 bases and J dropped 2; count of bases not matched to a gene: 3. From germline, CDR1 is SGHRS and CDR2 YFSETQ. The CDR3 sequence is 14 residues long. DNA of the CDR3: TGCGCCAGCAGCACCGGGACAGCCTACAATGAGCAGTTCTTC. It specifies CASSTGTAYNEQFF.

The chain is built from TRBV18 and TRBJ1-1; 7 nucleotides align to TRBD1. Trimming at V came to 2 bases and at J to 5 bases, leaving 8 bases not matched to a gene. CDR1 is KGHSH and CDR2 is LQKENI in the germline V gene. There are 15 residues in the CDR3. The CDR3: CASSPVGGGRTEAFF. CDR3 DNA sequence: TGTGCCAGCTCACCAGTTGGAGGGGGCCGGACTGAAGCTTTCTTT.

This chain connects TRBV6-2 or TRBV6-3 to TRBJ1-2; TRBD1 aligns across 7 bases. CDR3 size: 14 residues. The ends lost 4 bases at V and 6 bases at J; junction bases unmatched: 8. Germline V lookup: CDR1 MNHEY, CDR2 SVGEGT. The CDR3: CASSSPGTAHGYTF. CDR3 nucleotides: TGTGCCAGCAGTTCCCCCGGGACAGCTCATGGCTACACCTTC.

CDR3 bases: TGTGCCAGCAGCCAAGTTCATCTAGGCCACAATGAGCAGTTCTTC. It yields the protein CASSQVHLGHNEQFF. The chain employs TRBV4-2 and TRBJ2-1, with D unclear. The CDR3 has 15 residues. The germline V gene encodes CDR1 LGHNA and CDR2 YNFKEQ. Trimming stripped 1 base from V and 5 bases from J, with 12 bases between.

The chain is built from TRBV14 and TRBJ1-2; the match to TRBD1 covers 9 bases. J was trimmed by 4 bases and V by 6 bases; bases with no gene match: 3. Germline V gene lookup returns CDR1 SGHDN and CDR2 FVKESK. The length of the CDR3 is 13 residues. The DNA of the CDR3 is TGTGCCAGCAGGAAGACAGGGGGCTATGGCTACACCTTC. Residues: CASRKTGGYGYTF.

The CDR3 sequence is CASRTGTLNTEAFF. The CDR3 DNA sequence: TGCGCCAGCAGAACCGGGACTTTGAACACTGAAGCTTTCTTT. This chain connects TRBV5-1 to TRBJ1-1; a weak D match, TRBD1 (5 bases). The V gene's germline CDR1 is SGHRS and CDR2 YFSETQ. Trimming pared 5 bases from V and 0 bases from J, leaving 11 bases between. This CDR3 is 14 amino acids long.

This chain joins TRBV9 and TRBJ2-7, with TRBD2 matching over 9 bases. V was clipped by 0 bases and J by 4 bases; unmatched bases: 5. Germline lookup yields CDR1 SGDLS and CDR2 YYNGEE. There are 15 residues in the CDR3. Written as DNA, the CDR3 is TGTGCCAGCAGCGTAGAGGGTACTAGCGGGTACGAGCAGTACTTC. Protein product: CASSVEGTSGYEQYF.

The chain combines TRBV27 with TRBJ1-5; possible D gene TRBD1, 6 bases. V was trimmed by 5 bases and J by 3 bases, leaving 14 bases between them. The CDR3 runs 15 residues. Germline values: CDR1 MNHEY, CDR2 SMNVEV (reference sequence). Here the CDR3 reads CASSPGGGVNQPQHF. For the CDR3, the DNA is TGTGCCAGCAGTCCCGGAGGGGGGGTCAATCAGCCCCAGCATTTT.

This chain links TRBV28 with TRBJ1-2; D call uncertain. V was trimmed by 8 bases and J by 1 base, leaving 11 bases between them. The CDR3 loop spans 13 amino acids. Germline CDR1 MDHEN, CDR2 SYDVKM. This chain's CDR3 is CASRGQVNYGYTF. Written as DNA, the CDR3 is TGTGCCAGCCGAGGGCAGGTTAACTATGGCTACACCTTC.

V is TRBV5-4 and J is TRBJ2-2; 7 nucleotides line up with TRBD2. Trimming at V came to 3 bases and at J to 6 bases, leaving 5 bases not matched to a gene. Germline V gene lookup returns CDR1 SGHNT and CDR2 YYREEE (reference sequence). The CDR3 has 14 residues. The chain's CDR3 is CASSWEGRAGELFF. Here the CDR3 DNA reads TGTGCCAGCAGCTGGGAGGGGAGGGCCGGGGAGCTGTTTTTT.

This chain uses TRBV28 with TRBJ1-2; D unresolved. CDR3 length equals 12 residues. Trimming left V 5 bases short and J 8 bases short, with 12 bases between. Looked up from germline, CDR1 is MDHEN and CDR2 is SYDVKM. This CDR3 reads CASSDTARGYTF. The CDR3 region has the DNA TGTGCCAGCAGTGATACCGCCAGGGGCTACACCTTC.

The chain has TRBV7-3 and TRBJ2-2; the match to TRBD1 covers 9 bases. Trimming took 4 bases from V and 6 from J; bases not matched to a gene: 0. The CDR3 totals 13 residues. Germline CDR1 and CDR2: SGHTA and FQGTGA. The CDR3: CASSWDRAGELFF. DNA for the CDR3: TGTGCCAGCAGCTGGGACAGGGCCGGGGAGCTGTTTTTT. Combining the CDR3 with reference TRBV7-3 and TRBJ2-2 gives the whole variable domain GAGVSQTPSNKVTEKGKYVELRCDPISGHTALYWYRQSLGQGPEFLIYFQGTGAADDSGLPNDRFFAVRPEGSVSTLKIQRTERGDSAVYLCASSWDRAGELFFGEGSRLTVL.

The rearrangement uses TRBV5-1 and TRBJ2-3; weak D call: TRBD1 (6 bases). This CDR3 is 13 amino acids long. Trimming pared 0 bases from V and 5 bases from J, leaving 7 bases between. CDR1 SGHRS and CDR2 YFSETQ come from the germline V gene. In nucleotides, the CDR3 is TGCGCCAGCAGCTTGGACAGGGAAGATACGCAGTATTTT. It translates to CASSLDREDTQYF.

This rearrangement joins TRBV5-1 to TRBJ2-3; 8 nucleotides match TRBD1. CDR3 length: 14 amino acids. The germline gives CDR1 SGHRS, CDR2 YFSETQ. V dropped 3 bases and J dropped 4; count of bases not matched to a gene: 4. The CDR3 sequence: CASSSTGGADTQYF. CDR3 DNA: TGCGCCAGCAGCTCCACAGGGGGTGCAGATACGCAGTATTTT.

The chain carries TRBV5-5 and TRBJ2-1, with a weak D call TRBD2 (5 bases). Germline lookup yields CDR1 SGHKS and CDR2 YYEKEE (reference sequence). The V gene lost 4 bases and the J gene lost 10 bases, with 15 bases spanning the gap. The CDR3 runs to 13 residues. CDR3 coding DNA: TGTGCCAGCAGCGGTTTTGAGGGTGAAGAGCAGTTCTTC. Amino acid sequence: CASSGFEGEEQFF.

This rearrangement joins TRBV4-2 to TRBJ2-1; the D is unclear. The germline CDR1 and CDR2 sequences are LGHNA and YNFKEQ. The CDR3 has 15 residues. V shed 0 bases and J shed 5 bases, with 11 bases lying between them. This chain's CDR3 is CASSQDGTADNEQFF. CDR3 nucleotide sequence: TGTGCCAGCAGCCAAGATGGTACGGCGGACAATGAGCAGTTCTTC.

This chain joins TRBV7-8 and TRBJ2-7; 7 nucleotides align to TRBD2. This CDR3 comprises 16 residues. Germline V CDR1 and CDR2: SGHVS, FQNEAQ. Trimming at V came to 5 bases and at J to 0 bases, leaving 10 bases not matched to a gene. This CDR3 reads CASSKTRAGLSYEQYF. For the CDR3, the DNA is TGTGCCAGCAGCAAGACCCGAGCGGGACTCTCCTACGAGCAGTACTTC.

This clone was seen just once. The rearrangement links TRBV9 to TRBJ2-5, with TRBD2 as a possible D gene (7 bases). This CDR3 spans 15 amino acids. Germline CDR1 and CDR2: SGDLS and YYNGEE. Deletions cut 3 bases from V and 5 bases from J, with 17 bases between. The CDR3 DNA is TGTGCCAGCAGCGAGGGGGGGCGCCTTTTTGAGACCCAGTACTTC. It codes for CASSEGGRLFETQYF.

The sample holds one count of this clone. The rearrangement links TRBV28 to TRBJ2-5, with D possibly matching TRBD1 (6 bases). V gave up 7 bases and J gave up 5 bases, with 17 bases separating them. CDR3 size: 14 residues. Per the germline V gene, CDR1 is MDHEN and CDR2 is SYDVKM. CDR3 region: CASTLGGQRETQYF. The CDR3 DNA is TGTGCCAGCACCCTAGGGGGTCAGAGGGAGACCCAGTACTTC.

This clone was seen a few times. The V and J genes are TRBV2 and TRBJ1-6, with 10 bases matching TRBD1. This CDR3 comprises 15 residues. Germline V lookup: CDR1 SNHLY, CDR2 FYNNEI. J lost 9 bases, V lost 2 bases, and 4 bases had no gene match. As DNA, the CDR3 is TGTGCCAGCAGTGAACGGACAGGGGGAAGTTCACCCCTCCACTTT. This gives the protein CASSERTGGSSPLHF.

This clone has a handful of counts. This chain connects TRBV28 to TRBJ1-6; 7 bases line up with TRBD1. The J segment lost 10 bases and the V segment lost 3 bases, leaving 6 bases of the junction unmatched. From germline, CDR1 is MDHEN and CDR2 SYDVKM. This CDR3 is 14 amino acids long. CDR3 DNA sequence: TGTGCCAGCAGTTTCGCAGGGGGAGACTCACCCCTCCACTTT. Translated, it gives CASSFAGGDSPLHF.

V is TRBV12-3 or TRBV12-4 and J is TRBJ2-7; D is perhaps TRBD2 (5 bases). The CDR3 extends over 13 amino acids. The ends were cut back, 4 bases at V and 6 bases at J, with 13 bases in the middle. The CDR3 reads CASSSTTLSEQYF. The CDR3 DNA reads TGTGCCAGCAGTTCGACTACCCTCAGCGAGCAGTACTTC.

The genes are TRBV7-2 and TRBJ2-4, with D unclear. Germline loops: CDR1 SGHTA, CDR2 FQGNSA. V lost 5 bases, J lost 4 bases, and 9 bases lay in between. The CDR3 consists of 13 residues. CDR3 DNA: TGTGCCAGCAGCCCCGACTCGAAAAACATTCAGTACTTC. Translating gives CASSPDSKNIQYF.

In its sample, this clone was seen once. The rearrangement links TRBV10-2 to TRBJ1-1, with D hard to call. The CDR3 is made up of 13 amino acids. Trimming stripped 2 bases from V and 3 bases from J, with 7 bases between. Per germline, CDR1 WSHSY and CDR2 SAAADI. CDR3 nucleotide sequence: TGCGCCAGCAGTGAGAACACCGACACTGAAGCTTTCTTT. It yields the protein CASSENTDTEAFF.

V is TRBV3-1 (or the pseudogene TRBV3-2) and J is TRBJ2-3, with TRBD2 matching 14 bases. Germline CDR1 is LGHDT and CDR2 is YNNKEL (reference sequence). The CDR3 extends over 17 amino acids. V was pared by 2 bases and J by 4 bases, with 5 bases of the junction left unmatched. Here the CDR3 DNA reads TGTGCCAGCAGCCAACTTACGGGACTAGCGGGAGCAGATACGCAGTATTTT. Residues: CASSQLTGLAGADTQYF.

V gene TRBV28 combines with J gene TRBJ1-1; D ambiguous. Germline V gene sequence: CDR1 MDHEN, CDR2 SYDVKM. This CDR3 region has 13 residues. V shed 7 bases and J shed 0 bases, with 9 bases lying between them. The CDR3 region is CASNYQMNTEAFF. CDR3 coding DNA: TGTGCCAGCAATTACCAGATGAACACTGAAGCTTTCTTT.

This chain connects TRBV10-1 to TRBJ2-3; the match to TRBD2 covers 7 bases. CDR3 length equals 13 residues. The V gene end was trimmed by 3 bases and the J gene end by 6 bases; junction bases not matched to a gene: 3. Germline assignment: CDR1 WNHNN and CDR2 SYGVQD (reference sequence). CDR3 protein: CASSELLADTQYF. The CDR3 DNA reads as TGCGCCAGCAGTGAACTACTAGCGGATACGCAGTATTTT.

This chain uses TRBV30 with TRBJ1-4; no definite D call. Deletions cut 0 bases from V and 8 bases from J, with 16 bases between. Germline lookup yields CDR1 GTSNPN and CDR2 SVGIG (reference sequence). The CDR3 loop spans 15 amino acids. CDR3: CAWSVRAGNSEKLFF. CDR3 in DNA: TGTGCCTGGAGTGTACGGGCGGGGAACTCGGAAAAACTGTTTTTT.

The chain combines TRBV2 with TRBJ1-4; tentatively, D is TRBD1 (5 bases). The V and J ends lost 4 bases and 8 bases respectively, with 14 bases between them. Germline V gene data show CDR1 as SNHLY and CDR2 as FYNNEI. The CDR3 has 14 residues. The chain's CDR3 is CASSAQGSGEKLFF. The CDR3 nucleotides read TGTGCCAGCAGTGCGCAGGGATCTGGGGAAAAACTGTTTTTT.